This entry lists 26 T cell receptor beta chains sequenced from one sample in a study of shared clonotypes between healthy human individuals. Naive-designated CD8 cells lacked CD45RO, were positively enriched for CCR7, and omitted terminally differentiated effector memory CD45RA+ cells. This table comes from immunoSEQ multiplex PCR, and its TCRdb copy is limited to in-frame clones, with some not included. The table includes roughly 810,000 clones, 90% to 98% detected once. The sequenced sample was naive CD8+ T cells sorted from blood. These receptors were taken from a man aged 25 to 40 in good health.

V usage is TRBV10-3 and J usage is TRBJ2-7; D possibly corresponds to TRBD2 (6 bases). The CDR3 totals 15 residues. Germline V gene lookup returns CDR1 ENHRY and CDR2 SYGVKD. Trimming stripped 2 bases from V and 6 bases from J, with 17 bases between. CDR3 protein: CAISETKRDSREQYF. The CDR3 nucleotides are TGTGCCATCAGTGAGACTAAACGGGACTCCCGCGAGCAGTACTTC.

The chain is built from TRBV18 and TRBJ2-1, with D tentatively TRBD1 (6 bases). Germline-derived CDR1 and CDR2 are KGHSH and LQKENI. This CDR3 has 15 residues. The ends were cut back, 3 bases at V and 5 bases at J, with 14 bases in the middle. The DNA of the CDR3 is TGTGCCAGCTCACCGTCCACGGGACATAACAATGAGCAGTTCTTC. Translation: CASSPSTGHNNEQFF.

J is TRBJ2-5 and V is TRBV14; D is perhaps TRBD2 (6 bases). Germline lookup yields CDR1 SGHDN and CDR2 FVKESK. Trimming cost V 3 bases and J 6 bases, with 8 bases left between them. This CDR3 is built from 12 residues. Here the CDR3 DNA reads TGTGCCAGCAGCCATGGGGGGAAGACCCAGTACTTC. Protein: CASSHGGKTQYF.

Of note for this clone: In the same sample, other DNA sequences code for this CDR3. The rearrangement links TRBV29-1 to TRBJ2-7; a possible D gene is TRBD1 (5 bases). Germline loops: CDR1 SQVTM, CDR2 ANQGSEA. This CDR3 is 13 amino acids long. V shed 4 bases and J shed 0 bases, with 10 bases lying between them. The CDR3 sequence is CSVVGQGSYEQYF. CDR3 coding DNA: TGCAGCGTTGTGGGGCAGGGCTCCTACGAGCAGTACTTC.

This chain links TRBV29-1 with TRBJ2-5; D could derive from TRBD1 or TRBD2 (5 bases each). CDR1 is SQVTM and CDR2 is ANQGSEA in the germline V gene. This CDR3 comprises 16 residues. V was shortened by 0 bases and J by 2 bases, with 16 bases between the two germline ends. The DNA for the CDR3 is TGCAGCGTTGAAGATCTGGACCCGGGGCCTCAAGAGACCCAGTACTTC. Translating gives CSVEDLDPGPQETQYF.

Note on this clone: Other nucleotide sequences from this sample produce the same CDR3. The chain is built from TRBV4-1 and TRBJ2-7; D is unclear. The CDR3 spans 13 residues. V lost 2 bases to trimming and J lost 4 bases, with 9 bases between them. Germline lookup yields CDR1 MGHRA and CDR2 YSYEKL. CDR3 in amino acids: CASSQLPSYEQYF. CDR3 in DNA: TGCGCCAGCAGCCAACTTCCATCTTACGAGCAGTACTTC.

The chain combines TRBV10-2 with TRBJ2-1; 9 nucleotides match TRBD2. Per the germline V gene, CDR1 is WSHSY and CDR2 is SAAADI. With 10 bases clipped from V and 8 bases from J, the junction kept 12 bases outside the gene matches. The CDR3 is 14 amino acids. Here the CDR3 reads CATSTVAGVHEQFF. The CDR3 DNA is TGCGCCACCTCCACGGTAGCGGGAGTTCATGAGCAGTTCTTC.

This chain uses TRBV29-1 with TRBJ2-2; possibly TRBD2 for D (6 bases). Looked up from germline, CDR1 is SQVTM and CDR2 is ANQGSEA. V lost 1 base to trimming and J lost 1 base, with 10 bases between them. The CDR3 is 15 residues long. CDR3 region: CSVEALGGNTGELFF. The CDR3 nucleotides read TGCAGCGTTGAAGCCTTGGGAGGGAACACCGGGGAGCTGTTTTTT.

The chain links TRBV25-1 to TRBJ2-7; perhaps TRBD2 as D (6 bases). Germline values: CDR1 MGHDK, CDR2 SYGVNS. This CDR3 has 12 amino acids. Between the trimmed V and J ends, which lost 10 bases and 3 bases, there was a span of 13 bases. The CDR3 here is CATGGPRYEQYF. The CDR3 nucleotides read TGTGCCACCGGGGGACCCCGCTACGAGCAGTACTTC.

This clone was observed a single time. The rearrangement uses TRBV2 and TRBJ2-3; D gene ambiguous. Germline values: CDR1 SNHLY, CDR2 FYNNEI. Trimming removed 8 bases from V and 5 bases from J, with 8 bases in between. This CDR3 is built from 11 residues. The CDR3 nucleotides are TGTGCCAGCCTAACCCGAGATACGCAGTATTTT. Residues: CASLTRDTQYF.

The chain has TRBV7-2 and TRBJ2-1; 7 positions match TRBD2. J was trimmed by 4 bases and V by 1 base; bases with no gene match: 4. The CDR3 contains 15 residues. Germline CDR1 SGHTA, CDR2 FQGNSA. The CDR3 DNA is TGTGCCAGCAGCTTAGGGGAGGGCCCATACAATGAGCAGTTCTTC. Translation: CASSLGEGPYNEQFF.

The chain carries TRBV29-1 and TRBJ2-1, with 9 bases aligning to TRBD1. The CDR3 has 14 residues. V lost 3 bases, J lost 1 base, and 1 base stayed unmatched. The germline CDR1 and CDR2 sequences are SQVTM and ANQGSEA. CDR3 sequence reads: CSVEDRGSYNEQFF. The CDR3 nucleotides are TGCAGCGTTGAGGACAGGGGATCCTACAATGAGCAGTTCTTC.

J is TRBJ1-2 and V is TRBV29-1; D not certain. V gave up 5 bases and J gave up 0 bases, with 19 bases separating them. Germline V gives CDR1 SQVTM, CDR2 ANQGSEA. The CDR3 sequence is 16 residues long. CDR3 residues: CSVLSPHIGPNYGYTF. CDR3 DNA: TGCAGCGTTCTATCCCCTCATATAGGGCCTAACTATGGCTACACCTTC.

The chain employs TRBV5-1 and TRBJ2-7; either TRBD1 or TRBD2 may supply D (5 bases each). The CDR3 has 17 residues. V lost 0 bases and J lost 2, with 18 bases in between. The germline gives CDR1 SGHRS, CDR2 YFSETQ. CDR3 sequence reads: CASSLEGPPPLTYEQYF. Written as DNA, the CDR3 is TGCGCCAGCAGCTTGGAGGGACCCCCTCCGCTTACCTACGAGCAGTACTTC.

Note on this clone: The junction differs from germline at one of its ends, possibly a read error. J is TRBJ2-2 and V is TRBV7-7; either TRBD1 or TRBD2 may fit D (5 bases each). The CDR3 runs 20 residues. CDR1 is SSHAT and CDR2 is FNYEAQ in the germline V gene (reference sequence). The CDR3, as DNA: TGTGCTAGCAGCTTTTGGGAGTTAGGACATTCAATGGGGGACACCGGGGAGCTGTTTTTT. This sequence encodes CASSFWELGHSMGDTGELFF.

This clone was detected once. The chain combines TRBV21-1 with TRBJ2-3; TRBD2 is taken as the D call from the table, unchecked against the DNA. TRBV21-1 is annotated as a pseudogene. The CDR3 is 17 residues long. The CDR3 DNA reads TGTGCCAGCACCATCGAGCCGGCGGAGCCTAGCACAGATACGCAGTATTTT. This codes for CASTIEPAEPSTDTQYF.

The chain is built from TRBV6-4 and TRBJ1-2, with D possibly being TRBD1 (6 bases). Trimming removed 6 bases at V and 8 bases at J, with 16 bases between. Germline V CDR1 and CDR2: MRHNA, SNTAGT. The length of the CDR3 is 13 residues. CDR3 DNA sequence: TGTGCCAGCAGACCGGGACACGGTGAGGGCTACACCTTC. Encoded protein: CASRPGHGEGYTF.

The chain combines TRBV29-1 with TRBJ2-2; D might be TRBD1 (6 bases). Per germline, CDR1 SQVTM and CDR2 ANQGSEA. Trimming cost V 1 base and J 0 bases, with 15 bases left between them. CDR3 length equals 17 residues. CDR3 amino acids: CSVEVRGQPANTGELFF. For the CDR3, the DNA is TGCAGCGTTGAAGTCCGAGGACAGCCCGCGAACACCGGGGAGCTGTTTTTT.

This chain uses TRBV7-6 with TRBJ2-7, with D possibly matching TRBD2 (6 bases). Between the trimmed V and J ends, which lost 5 bases and 0 bases, there was a span of 14 bases. CDR1 and CDR2 from the germline V gene are SGHVS and FNYEAQ. The CDR3 is made up of 15 amino acids. CDR3 protein: CASSHGGESSYEQYF. CDR3 sequence (DNA): TGTGCCAGCAGCCACGGCGGGGAGAGCTCCTACGAGCAGTACTTC.

This clone was recorded once. The sample contains more than one DNA sequence encoding this CDR3. The V gene is TRBV7-8, the J gene TRBJ1-5, with D perhaps TRBD1 (6 bases). The CDR3 consists of 13 residues. V was shortened by 4 bases and J by 4 bases, with 8 bases between the two germline ends. The germline V gene encodes CDR1 SGHVS and CDR2 FQNEAQ. The CDR3 is CASSSTGNQPQHF. CDR3 in DNA: TGTGCCAGCAGCTCCACAGGGAATCAGCCCCAGCATTTT. Supplemented by reference TRBV7-8 and TRBJ1-5, the full variable domain reads GAGVSQSPRYKVAKRGQDVALRCDPISGHVSLFWYQQALGQGPEFLTYFQNEAQLDKSGLPSDRFFAERPEGSVSTLKIQRTQQEDSAVYLCASSSTGNQPQHFGDGTRLSIL.

The rearrangement joins TRBV7-9 to TRBJ2-6; D gene ambiguous. CDR1 is SEHNR and CDR2 is FQNEAQ in the germline V gene (reference sequence). The CDR3 sequence is 17 residues long. The germline V and J ends were trimmed by 1 base and 0 bases, with 10 bases remaining between them. Here the CDR3 reads CASSLDDIPSGANVLTF. As DNA, the CDR3 is TGTGCCAGCAGCTTAGATGACATCCCCTCTGGGGCCAACGTCCTGACTTTC. Looking up the rest from reference TRBV7-9 and TRBJ2-6 gives the full variable domain: DTGVSQNPRHKITKRGQNVTFRCDPISEHNRLYWYRQTLGQGPEFLTYFQNEAQLEKSRLLSDRFSAERPKGSFSTLEIQRTEQGDSAMYLCASSLDDIPSGANVLTFGAGSRLTVL.

This clone was seen just once. The gene calls are TRBV7-6 and TRBJ2-7; D ambiguous. The CDR3 is made up of 11 amino acids. Trimming removed 4 bases from V and 3 bases from J, with 4 bases in between. CDR1 is SGHVS, CDR2 FNYEAQ, per germline. The CDR3 DNA follows: TGTGCCAGCAGCTCGAACTACGAGCAGTACTTC. Amino acids: CASSSNYEQYF. The entire variable domain, with the rest obtained from reference TRBV7-6 and TRBJ2-7, is as follows: GAGVSQSPRYKVTKRGQDVALRCDPISGHVSLYWYRQALGQGPEFLTYFNYEAQQDKSGLPNDRFSAERPEGSISTLTIQRTEQRDSAMYRCASSSNYEQYFGPGTRLTVT.

This clone was detected only once. V and J are TRBV6-1 and TRBJ1-2; 7 nucleotides match TRBD1. The V segment lost 7 bases and the J segment 4 bases; nucleotides outside the gene matches: 9. From germline, CDR1 is MNHNS and CDR2 SASEGT. This CDR3 comprises 14 residues. The CDR3 DNA reads as TGTGCCAGCACCCTCAGACAGGGCAGCTATGGCTACACCTTC. It translates to CASTLRQGSYGYTF.

V usage is TRBV4-1 and J usage is TRBJ1-2, with D uncertain. V shed 0 bases and J shed 4 bases, with 12 bases lying between them. The CDR3 extends over 15 amino acids. Germline V gene sequence: CDR1 MGHRA, CDR2 YSYEKL. The CDR3 DNA reads TGCGCCAGCAGCCAAGATAGCCAGGTGCGCTATGGCTACACCTTC. The encoded protein is CASSQDSQVRYGYTF.

The rearrangement joins TRBV6-1 to TRBJ1-5; 8 nucleotides agree with TRBD1. Germline-derived CDR1 and CDR2 are MNHNS and SASEGT. Trimming at V came to 7 bases and at J to 0 bases, leaving 5 bases not matched to a gene. The CDR3 runs to 15 residues. CDR3 amino acids: CASTIDRGSNQPQHF. The CDR3 DNA sequence: TGTGCCAGCACCATCGACAGGGGTAGCAATCAGCCCCAGCATTTT.

To note about this clone: An end of the junction does not agree with germline; a read error may underlie this. This chain joins TRBV11-2 and TRBJ2-7; the D is unclear. CDR3 length: 11 residues. CDR1 and CDR2 from the germline V gene are SGHAT and FQNNGV. The CDR3, as DNA: TGTGCCACCAGCAACTCCTACGAGCAGTACTTC. As protein: CATSNSYEQYF.